Sequencing of this T cell receptor beta chain was carried out in a study of shared clonotypes between healthy human individuals. Method: immunoSEQ multiplex PCR; TCRdb's copy keeps in-frame clones and lacks some. Among hundreds of thousands of clones, nearly 95% were seen once, and the ten largest hold 24%. As concerns this clone: Its antigen is unidentified.

Study-wide points: A few donors shared around 5.2% of their naive CD4 clonotypes.

This CDR3 spans 20 amino acids. Trimming cost V 0 bases and J 3 bases; bases outside gene matches: 9. Germline CDR1 LNHDA, CDR2 SQIVND (reference sequence). Naive CD8 populations comprised CD45RO-negative cells positively selected for CCR7, excluding terminally differentiated effector memory CD45RA+ cells. The donors, all of them Caucasian adults, lived in Nashville, Tennessee. V and J are TRBV19 and TRBJ2-1; 15 bases line up with TRBD2. The clonotype comes from a young man in good health. Sequences were obtained from naive CD8+ T cells sorted from blood. The CDR3 protein is CASSIDPGLAGGVFYNEQFF. The CDR3 bases are TGTGCCAGTAGTATAGACCCGGGACTAGCGGGAGGAGTTTTCTACAATGAGCAGTTCTTC.